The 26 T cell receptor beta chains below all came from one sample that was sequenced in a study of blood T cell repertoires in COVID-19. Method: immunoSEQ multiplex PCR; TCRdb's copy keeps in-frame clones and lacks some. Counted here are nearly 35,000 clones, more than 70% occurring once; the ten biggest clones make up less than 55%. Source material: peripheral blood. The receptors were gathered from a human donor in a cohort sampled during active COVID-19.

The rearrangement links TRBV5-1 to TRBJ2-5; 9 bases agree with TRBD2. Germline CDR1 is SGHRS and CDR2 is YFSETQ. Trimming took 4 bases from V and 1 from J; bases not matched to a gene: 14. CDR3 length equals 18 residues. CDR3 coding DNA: TGCGCCAGCAGCATCGGATGGGCTAGCGGGGCCCCCCAAGAGACCCAGTACTTC. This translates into CASSIGWASGAPQETQYF.

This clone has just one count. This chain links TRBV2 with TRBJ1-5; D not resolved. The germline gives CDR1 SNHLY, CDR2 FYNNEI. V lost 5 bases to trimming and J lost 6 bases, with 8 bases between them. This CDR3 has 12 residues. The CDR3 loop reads CASSYSGQPQHF. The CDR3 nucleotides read TGTGCCAGCAGTTACTCAGGTCAGCCCCAGCATTTT.

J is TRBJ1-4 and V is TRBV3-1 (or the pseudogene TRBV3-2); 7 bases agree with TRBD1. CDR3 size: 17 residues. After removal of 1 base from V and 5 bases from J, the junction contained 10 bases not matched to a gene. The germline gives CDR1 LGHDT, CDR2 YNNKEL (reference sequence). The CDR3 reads CASSQVGLGQANEKLFF. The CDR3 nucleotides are TGTGCCAGCAGCCAAGTCGGGTTAGGACAGGCCAATGAAAAACTGTTTTTT.

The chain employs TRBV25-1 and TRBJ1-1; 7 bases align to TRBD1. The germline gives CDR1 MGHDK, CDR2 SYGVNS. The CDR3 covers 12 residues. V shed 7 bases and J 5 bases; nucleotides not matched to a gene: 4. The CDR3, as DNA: TGTGCCAGCACCGGACAGGAAACTGAAGCTTTCTTT. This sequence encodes CASTGQETEAFF.

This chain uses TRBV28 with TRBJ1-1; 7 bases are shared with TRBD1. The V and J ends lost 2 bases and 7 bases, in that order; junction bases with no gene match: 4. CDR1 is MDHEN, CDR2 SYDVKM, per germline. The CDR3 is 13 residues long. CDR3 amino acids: CASSLTGAREAFF. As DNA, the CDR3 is TGTGCCAGCAGTTTAACAGGGGCCCGTGAAGCTTTCTTT.

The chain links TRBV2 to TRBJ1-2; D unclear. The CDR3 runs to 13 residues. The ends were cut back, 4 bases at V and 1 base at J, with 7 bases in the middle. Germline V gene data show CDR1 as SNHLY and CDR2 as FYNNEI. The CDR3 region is CASSGEFNYGYTF. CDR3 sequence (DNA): TGTGCCAGCAGTGGGGAGTTTAACTATGGCTACACCTTC.

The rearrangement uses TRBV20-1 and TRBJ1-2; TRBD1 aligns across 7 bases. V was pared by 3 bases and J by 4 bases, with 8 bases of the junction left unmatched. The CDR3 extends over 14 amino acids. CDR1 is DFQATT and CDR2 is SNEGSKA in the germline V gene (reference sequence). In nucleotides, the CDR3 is TGCAGTGCTAGTCCCACGGGACAGTCCTATGGCTACACCTTC. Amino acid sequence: CSASPTGQSYGYTF.

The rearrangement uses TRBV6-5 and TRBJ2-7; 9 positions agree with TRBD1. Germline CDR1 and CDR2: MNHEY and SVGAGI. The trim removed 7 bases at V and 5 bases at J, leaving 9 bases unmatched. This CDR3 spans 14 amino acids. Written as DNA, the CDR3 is TGTGCCAGCACCTTCGGGGGGACAGGGAACGAGCAGTACTTC. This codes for CASTFGGTGNEQYF.

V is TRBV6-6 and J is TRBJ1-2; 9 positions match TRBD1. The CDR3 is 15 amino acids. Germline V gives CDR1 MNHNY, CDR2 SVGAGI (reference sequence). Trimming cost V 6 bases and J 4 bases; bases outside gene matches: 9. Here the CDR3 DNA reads TGTGCCAGCAGAAGAGCCCGGGACAGGGTCTATGGCTACACCTTC. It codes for CASRRARDRVYGYTF.

The CDR3 protein is CASSAEGQETQYF. For the CDR3, the DNA is TGTGCCAGCAGTGCCGAGGGTCAAGAGACCCAGTACTTC. The rearrangement uses TRBV2 and TRBJ2-5; D perhaps matches TRBD2 (5 bases). The CDR3 consists of 13 residues. Trimming shortened V by 4 bases and J by 2 bases, and 8 bases separated the two germline ends. Germline V gene data show CDR1 as SNHLY and CDR2 as FYNNEI.

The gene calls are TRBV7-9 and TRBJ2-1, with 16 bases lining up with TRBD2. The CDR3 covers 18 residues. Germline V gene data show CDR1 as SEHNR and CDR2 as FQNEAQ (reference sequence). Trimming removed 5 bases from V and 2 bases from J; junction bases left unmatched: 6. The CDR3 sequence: CASSAPGTSGGAYNEQFF. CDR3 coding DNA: TGTGCCAGCAGCGCCCCCGGGACTAGCGGGGGGGCCTACAATGAGCAGTTCTTC.

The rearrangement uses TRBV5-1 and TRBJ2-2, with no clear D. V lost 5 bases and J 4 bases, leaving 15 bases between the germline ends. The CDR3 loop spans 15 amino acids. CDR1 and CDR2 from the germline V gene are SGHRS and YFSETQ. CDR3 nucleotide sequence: TGCGCCAGCAGTGAGGAGATTGGAAGCACCGGGGAGCTGTTTTTT. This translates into CASSEEIGSTGELFF.

CDR3 DNA: TGTGCCAGCAGCCCCGGGACAGGGGGCCTCGAGCAGTACTTC. Translation: CASSPGTGGLEQYF. The V call is TRBV3-1 (or the pseudogene TRBV3-2), the J call TRBJ2-7, with 12 bases identical to TRBD1. Germline V gene lookup returns CDR1 LGHDT and CDR2 YNNKEL (reference sequence). The V gene end was trimmed by 4 bases and the J gene end by 6 bases; junction bases not matched to a gene: 4. The CDR3 spans 14 residues.

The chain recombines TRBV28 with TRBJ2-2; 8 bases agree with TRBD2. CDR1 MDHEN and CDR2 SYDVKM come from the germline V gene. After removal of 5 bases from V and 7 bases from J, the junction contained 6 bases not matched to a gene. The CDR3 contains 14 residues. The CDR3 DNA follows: TGTGCCAGCAGTGTGAGCGGGGGACACGGGGAGCTGTTTTTT. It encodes CASSVSGGHGELFF. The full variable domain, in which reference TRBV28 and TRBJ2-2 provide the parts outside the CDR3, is DVKVTQSSRYLVKRTGEKVFLECVQDMDHENMFWYRQDPGLGLRLIYFSYDVKMKEKGDIPEGYSVSREKKERFSLILESASTNQTSMYLCASSVSGGHGELFFGEGSRLTVL.

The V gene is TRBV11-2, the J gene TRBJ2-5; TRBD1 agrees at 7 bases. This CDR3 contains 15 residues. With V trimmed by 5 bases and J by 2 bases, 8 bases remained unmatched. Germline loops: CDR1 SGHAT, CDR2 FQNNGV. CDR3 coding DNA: TGTGCCAGCAGCCGTTTACAGGGGCCTCAAGAGACCCAGTACTTC. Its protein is CASSRLQGPQETQYF. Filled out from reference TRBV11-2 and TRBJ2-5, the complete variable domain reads EAGVAQSPRYKIIEKRQSVAFWCNPISGHATLYWYQQILGQGPKLLIQFQNNGVVDDSQLPKDRFSAERLKGVDSTLKIQPAKLEDSAVYLCASSRLQGPQETQYFGPGTRLLVL.

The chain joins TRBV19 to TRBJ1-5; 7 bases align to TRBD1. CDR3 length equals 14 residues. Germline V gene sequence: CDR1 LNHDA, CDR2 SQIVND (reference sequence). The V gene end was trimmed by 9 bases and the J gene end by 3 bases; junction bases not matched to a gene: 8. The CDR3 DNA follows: TGTGCCAGAGACCAGGACAGGTACAATCAGCCCCAGCATTTT. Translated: CARDQDRYNQPQHF.

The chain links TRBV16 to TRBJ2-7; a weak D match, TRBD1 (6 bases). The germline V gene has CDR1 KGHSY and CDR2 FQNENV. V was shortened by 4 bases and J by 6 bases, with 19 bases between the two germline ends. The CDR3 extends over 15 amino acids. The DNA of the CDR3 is TGTGCCAGCAGCCCCTCGAGGCAGGGGCAGGGCGAGCAGTACTTC. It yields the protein CASSPSRQGQGEQYF.

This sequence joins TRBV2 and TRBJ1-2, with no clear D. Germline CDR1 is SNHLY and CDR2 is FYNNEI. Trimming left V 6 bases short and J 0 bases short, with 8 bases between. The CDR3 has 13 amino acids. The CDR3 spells CASRTVSNYGYTF. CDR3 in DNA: TGTGCCAGCAGAACAGTGTCTAACTATGGCTACACCTTC. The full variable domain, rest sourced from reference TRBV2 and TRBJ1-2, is EPEVTQTPSHQVTQMGQEVILRCVPISNHLYFYWYRQILGQKVEFLVSFYNNEISEKSEIFDDQFSVERPDGSNFTLKIRSTKLEDSAMYFCASRTVSNYGYTFGSGTRLTVV.

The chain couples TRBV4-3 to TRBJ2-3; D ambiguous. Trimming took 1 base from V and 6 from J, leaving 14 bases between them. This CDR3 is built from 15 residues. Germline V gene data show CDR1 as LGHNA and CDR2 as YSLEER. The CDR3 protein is CASSQVALLGDTQYF. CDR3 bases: TGCGCCAGCAGCCAAGTCGCCCTTCTAGGTGATACGCAGTATTTT.

The CDR3 is CASSLASPTDTQYF. The DNA of the CDR3 is TGTGCCAGCAGCTTAGCTAGCCCCACAGATACGCAGTATTTT. The chain uses TRBV7-2 and TRBJ2-3; unclear D gene. V gave up 0 bases and J gave up 2 bases, with 6 bases separating them. Germline-derived CDR1 and CDR2 are SGHTA and FQGNSA. CDR3 length: 14 amino acids.

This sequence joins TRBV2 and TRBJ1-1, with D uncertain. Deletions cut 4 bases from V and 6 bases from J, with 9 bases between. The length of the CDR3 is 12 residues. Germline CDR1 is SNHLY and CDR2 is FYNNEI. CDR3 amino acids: CASSGSGPEAFF. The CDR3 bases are TGTGCCAGCAGTGGAAGTGGCCCTGAAGCTTTCTTT.

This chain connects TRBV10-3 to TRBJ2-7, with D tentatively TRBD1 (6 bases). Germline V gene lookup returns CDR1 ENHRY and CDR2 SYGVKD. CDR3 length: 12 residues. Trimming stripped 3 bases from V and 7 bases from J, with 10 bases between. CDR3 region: CAISESRGEQYF. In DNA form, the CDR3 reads TGTGCCATCAGTGAAAGTAGGGGGGAGCAGTACTTC.

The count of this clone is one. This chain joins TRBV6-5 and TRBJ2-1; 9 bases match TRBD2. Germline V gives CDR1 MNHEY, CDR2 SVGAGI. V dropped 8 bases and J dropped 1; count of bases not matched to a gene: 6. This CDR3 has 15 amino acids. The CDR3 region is CASRAGGTSYNEQFF. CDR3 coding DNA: TGTGCCAGCCGGGCGGGGGGGACGTCCTACAATGAGCAGTTCTTC.

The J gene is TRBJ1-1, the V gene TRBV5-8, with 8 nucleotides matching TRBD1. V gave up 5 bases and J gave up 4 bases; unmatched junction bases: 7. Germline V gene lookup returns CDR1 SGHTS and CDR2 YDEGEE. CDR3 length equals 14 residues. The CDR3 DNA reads TGTGCCAGCAGGGTCAGGGGGCTGAGCACTGAAGCTTTCTTT. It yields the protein CASRVRGLSTEAFF.

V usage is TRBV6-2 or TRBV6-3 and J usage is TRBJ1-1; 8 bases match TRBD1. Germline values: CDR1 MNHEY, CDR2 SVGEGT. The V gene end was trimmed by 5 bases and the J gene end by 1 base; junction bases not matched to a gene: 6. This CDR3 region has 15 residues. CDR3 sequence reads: CASSPQGARNTEAFF. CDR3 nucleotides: TGTGCCAGCAGTCCCCAGGGGGCGCGGAACACTGAAGCTTTCTTT.

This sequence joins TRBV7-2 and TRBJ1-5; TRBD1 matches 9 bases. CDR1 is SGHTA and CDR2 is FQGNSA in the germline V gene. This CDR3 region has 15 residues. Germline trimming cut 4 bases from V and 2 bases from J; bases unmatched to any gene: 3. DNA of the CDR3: TGTGCCAGCAGCTCGACAGGGGGAGGCAATCAGCCCCAGCATTTT. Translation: CASSSTGGGNQPQHF.